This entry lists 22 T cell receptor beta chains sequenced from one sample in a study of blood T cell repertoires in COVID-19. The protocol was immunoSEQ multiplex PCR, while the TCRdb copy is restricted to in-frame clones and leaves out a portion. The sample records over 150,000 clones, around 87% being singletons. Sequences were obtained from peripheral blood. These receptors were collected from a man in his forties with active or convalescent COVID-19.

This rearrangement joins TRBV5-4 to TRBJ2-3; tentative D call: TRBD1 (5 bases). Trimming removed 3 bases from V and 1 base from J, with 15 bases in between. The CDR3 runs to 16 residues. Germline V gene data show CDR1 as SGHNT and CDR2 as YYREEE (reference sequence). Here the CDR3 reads CASSSQDRQRTDTQYF. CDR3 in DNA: TGTGCCAGCAGCTCTCAAGACAGACAGCGCACAGATACGCAGTATTTT.

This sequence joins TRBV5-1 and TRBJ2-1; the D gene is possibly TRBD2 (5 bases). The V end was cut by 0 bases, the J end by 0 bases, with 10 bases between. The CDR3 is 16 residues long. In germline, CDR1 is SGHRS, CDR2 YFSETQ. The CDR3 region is CASSLALGSSYNEQFF. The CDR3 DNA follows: TGCGCCAGCAGCTTGGCCCTGGGGAGCTCCTACAATGAGCAGTTCTTC.

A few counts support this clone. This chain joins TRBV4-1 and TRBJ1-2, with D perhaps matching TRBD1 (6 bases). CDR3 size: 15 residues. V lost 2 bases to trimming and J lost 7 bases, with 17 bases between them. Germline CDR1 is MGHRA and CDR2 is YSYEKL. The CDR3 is CASSQPGRGASGYTF. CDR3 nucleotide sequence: TGCGCCAGCAGCCAACCCGGGAGGGGGGCGAGTGGCTACACCTTC.

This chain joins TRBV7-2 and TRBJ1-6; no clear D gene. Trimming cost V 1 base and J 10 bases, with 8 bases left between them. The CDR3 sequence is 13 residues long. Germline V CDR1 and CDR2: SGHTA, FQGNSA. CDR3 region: CASSLGRESPLHF. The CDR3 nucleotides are TGTGCCAGCAGCTTAGGGCGGGAATCACCCCTCCACTTT.

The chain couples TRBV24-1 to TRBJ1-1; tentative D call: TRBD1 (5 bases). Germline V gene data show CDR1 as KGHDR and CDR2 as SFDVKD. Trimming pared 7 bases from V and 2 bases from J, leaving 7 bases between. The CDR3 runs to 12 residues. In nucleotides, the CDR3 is TGTGCCACCAGAGACAGTAACACTGAAGCTTTCTTT. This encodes CATRDSNTEAFF.

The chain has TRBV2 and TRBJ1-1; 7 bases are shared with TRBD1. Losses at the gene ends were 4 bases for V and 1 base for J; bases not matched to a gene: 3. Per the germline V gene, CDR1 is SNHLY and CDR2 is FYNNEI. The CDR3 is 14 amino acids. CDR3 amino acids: CASSVQGGNTEAFF. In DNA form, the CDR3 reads TGTGCCAGCAGTGTTCAGGGGGGGAACACTGAAGCTTTCTTT. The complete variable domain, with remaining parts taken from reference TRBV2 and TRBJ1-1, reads EPEVTQTPSHQVTQMGQEVILRCVPISNHLYFYWYRQILGQKVEFLVSFYNNEISEKSEIFDDQFSVERPDGSNFTLKIRSTKLEDSAMYFCASSVQGGNTEAFFGQGTRLTVV.

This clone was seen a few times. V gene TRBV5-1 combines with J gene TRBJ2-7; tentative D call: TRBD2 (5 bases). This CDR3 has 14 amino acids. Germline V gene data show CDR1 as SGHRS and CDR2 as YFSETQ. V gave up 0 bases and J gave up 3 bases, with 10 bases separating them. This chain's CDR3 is CASSLEAARYEQYF. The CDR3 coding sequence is TGCGCCAGCAGCTTGGAAGCGGCCCGCTACGAGCAGTACTTC.

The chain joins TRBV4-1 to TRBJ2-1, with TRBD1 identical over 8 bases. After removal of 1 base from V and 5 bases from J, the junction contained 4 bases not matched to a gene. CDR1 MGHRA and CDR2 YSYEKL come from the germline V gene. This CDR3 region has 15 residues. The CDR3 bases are TGCGCCAGCAGCCAAGTCCCGGGACAGGACAATGAGCAGTTCTTC. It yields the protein CASSQVPGQDNEQFF.

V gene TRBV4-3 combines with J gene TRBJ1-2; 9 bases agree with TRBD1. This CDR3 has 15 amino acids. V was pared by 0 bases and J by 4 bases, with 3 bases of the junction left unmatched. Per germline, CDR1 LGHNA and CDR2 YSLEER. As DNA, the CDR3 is TGCGCCAGCAGCCAAGAATCGGGACAGGGCTATGGCTACACCTTC. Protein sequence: CASSQESGQGYGYTF.

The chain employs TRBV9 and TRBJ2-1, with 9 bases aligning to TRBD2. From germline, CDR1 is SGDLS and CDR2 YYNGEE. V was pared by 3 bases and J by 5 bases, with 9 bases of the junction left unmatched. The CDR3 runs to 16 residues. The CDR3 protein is CASSAGSGGTHNEQFF. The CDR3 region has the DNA TGTGCCAGCAGCGCTGGGAGCGGGGGGACCCACAATGAGCAGTTCTTC.

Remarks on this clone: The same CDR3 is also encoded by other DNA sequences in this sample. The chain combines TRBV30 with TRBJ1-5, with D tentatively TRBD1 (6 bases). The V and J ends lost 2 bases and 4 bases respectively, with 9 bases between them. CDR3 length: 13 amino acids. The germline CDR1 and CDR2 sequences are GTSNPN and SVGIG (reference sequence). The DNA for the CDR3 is TGTGCCTGGAGTAACAGGGAAAATCAGCCCCAGCATTTT. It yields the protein CAWSNRENQPQHF.

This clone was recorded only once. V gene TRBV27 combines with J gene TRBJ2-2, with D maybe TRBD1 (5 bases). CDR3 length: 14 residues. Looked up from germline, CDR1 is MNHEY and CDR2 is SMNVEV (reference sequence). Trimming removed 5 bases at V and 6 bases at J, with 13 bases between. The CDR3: CASSPNQGPGELFF. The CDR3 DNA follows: TGTGCCAGCAGTCCCAACCAGGGCCCCGGGGAGCTGTTTTTT.

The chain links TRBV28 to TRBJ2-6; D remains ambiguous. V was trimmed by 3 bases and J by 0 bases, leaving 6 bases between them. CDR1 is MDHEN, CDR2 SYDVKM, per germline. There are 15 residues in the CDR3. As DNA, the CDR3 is TGTGCCAGCAGTTTTACGGGCTCTGGGGCCAACGTCCTGACTTTC. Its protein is CASSFTGSGANVLTF.

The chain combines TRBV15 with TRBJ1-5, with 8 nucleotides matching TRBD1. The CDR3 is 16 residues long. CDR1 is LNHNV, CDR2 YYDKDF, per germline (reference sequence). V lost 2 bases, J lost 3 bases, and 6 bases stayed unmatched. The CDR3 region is CATSRRGQGNNQPQHF. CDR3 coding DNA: TGTGCCACCAGCAGACGAGGACAGGGAAACAATCAGCCCCAGCATTTT.

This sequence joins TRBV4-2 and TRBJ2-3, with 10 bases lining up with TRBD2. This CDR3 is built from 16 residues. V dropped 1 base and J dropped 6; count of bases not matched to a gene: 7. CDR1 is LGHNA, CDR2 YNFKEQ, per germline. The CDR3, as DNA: TGTGCCAGCAGCCAAGGGCTAGCGGGGGTAGGGGATACGCAGTATTTT. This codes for CASSQGLAGVGDTQYF.

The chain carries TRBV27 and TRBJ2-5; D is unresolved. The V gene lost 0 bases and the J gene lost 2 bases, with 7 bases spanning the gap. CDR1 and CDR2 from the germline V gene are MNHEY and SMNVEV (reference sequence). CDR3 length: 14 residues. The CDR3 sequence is CASSLSTLQETQYF. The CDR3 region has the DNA TGTGCCAGCAGTTTATCAACCCTACAAGAGACCCAGTACTTC.

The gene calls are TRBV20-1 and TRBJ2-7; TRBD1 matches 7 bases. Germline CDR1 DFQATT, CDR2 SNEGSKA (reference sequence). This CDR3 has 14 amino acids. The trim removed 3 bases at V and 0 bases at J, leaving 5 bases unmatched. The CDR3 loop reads CSASPGTDSYEQYF. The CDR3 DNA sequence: TGCAGTGCTAGTCCCGGGACAGACTCCTACGAGCAGTACTTC.

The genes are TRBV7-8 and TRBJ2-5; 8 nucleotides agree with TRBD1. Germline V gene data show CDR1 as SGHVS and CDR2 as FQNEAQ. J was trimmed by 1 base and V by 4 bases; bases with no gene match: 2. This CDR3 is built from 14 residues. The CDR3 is CASSSDRAQETQYF. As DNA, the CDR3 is TGTGCCAGCAGCTCGGACAGGGCCCAAGAGACCCAGTACTTC.

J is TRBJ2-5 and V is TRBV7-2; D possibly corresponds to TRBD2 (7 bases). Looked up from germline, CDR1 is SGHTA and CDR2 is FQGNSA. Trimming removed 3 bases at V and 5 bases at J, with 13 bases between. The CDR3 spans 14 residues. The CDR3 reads CASSFRGAGETQYF. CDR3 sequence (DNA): TGTGCCAGCAGCTTCCGGGGGGCCGGGGAGACCCAGTACTTC. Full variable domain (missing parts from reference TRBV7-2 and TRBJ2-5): GAGVSQSPSNKVTEKGKDVELRCDPISGHTALYWYRQSLGQGLEFLIYFQGNSAPDKSGLPSDRFSAERTGGSVSTLTIQRTQQEDSAVYLCASSFRGAGETQYFGPGTRLLVL.

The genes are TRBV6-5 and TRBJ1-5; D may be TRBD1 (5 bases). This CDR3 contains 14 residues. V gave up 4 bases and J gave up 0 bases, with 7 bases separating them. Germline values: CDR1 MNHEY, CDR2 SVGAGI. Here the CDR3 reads CASSLDTSNQPQHF. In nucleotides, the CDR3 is TGTGCCAGCAGTTTGGACACTAGCAATCAGCCCCAGCATTTT.

The CDR3 sequence: CASSGAGLSNQPQHF. DNA of the CDR3: TGTGCCAGCAGTGGAGCCGGGTTGAGCAATCAGCCCCAGCATTTT. J is TRBJ1-5 and V is TRBV6-1; D is ambiguous. In germline, CDR1 is MNHNS, CDR2 SASEGT. Trimming pared 4 bases from V and 1 base from J, leaving 11 bases between. The CDR3 has 15 residues.

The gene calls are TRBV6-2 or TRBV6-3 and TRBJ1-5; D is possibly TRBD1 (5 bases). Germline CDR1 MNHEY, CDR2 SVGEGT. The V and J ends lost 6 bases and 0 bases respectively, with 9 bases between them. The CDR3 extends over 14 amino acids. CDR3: CASSTGYSNQPQHF. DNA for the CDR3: TGTGCCAGCAGCACAGGTTATAGCAATCAGCCCCAGCATTTT.